The 16 T cell receptor beta chains in this list originate from one sample, sequenced in a study of lymphopenia after photon versus proton radiotherapy. Clones were sequenced by immunoSEQ multiplex PCR, and TCRdb holds only the in-frame ones, with some missing. The data hold tens of thousands of clones, with approximately 84% observed a single time. Sequencing was performed on peripheral blood, taken from a patient treated with proton-based radiotherapy. The receptors shown here come from a woman aged 65 to 85 with pancreatic cancer.

This clone was observed a single time. CDR3 in DNA: TGTGCCAGCAGTCGACAGGGGGCGCAAGATACGCAGTATTTT. Translation gives CASSRQGAQDTQYF. This sequence joins TRBV25-1 and TRBJ2-3; 10 nucleotides match TRBD1. J gave up 5 bases and V 5 bases, and 4 bases lay outside the gene matches. CDR3 length equals 14 residues. Germline CDR1 is MGHDK and CDR2 is SYGVNS.

V is TRBV5-1 and J is TRBJ2-3; D perhaps matches TRBD2 (5 bases). Trimming stripped 2 bases from V and 6 bases from J, with 13 bases between. This CDR3 has 14 residues. CDR1 SGHRS and CDR2 YFSETQ come from the germline V gene. The CDR3 here is CASSFAGPGDTQYF. The CDR3 coding sequence is TGCGCCAGCAGCTTTGCCGGACCGGGGGATACGCAGTATTTT.

In its sample, this clone was seen a few times. The genes are TRBV6-5 and TRBJ2-7; 9 positions agree with TRBD2. The V and J ends lost 6 bases and 7 bases, in that order; junction bases with no gene match: 10. Germline assignment: CDR1 MNHEY and CDR2 SVGAGI. The CDR3 sequence is 14 residues long. CDR3 DNA: TGTGCCAGCAGGGGGGCGGGAGGGCCGAGGGAGCAGTACTTC. Encoded protein: CASRGAGGPREQYF.

The V gene is TRBV18, the J gene TRBJ2-1; a weak D match, TRBD2 (5 bases). The CDR3 has 16 residues. V was pared by 3 bases and J by 8 bases, with 20 bases between. Germline V gene sequence: CDR1 KGHSH, CDR2 LQKENI. Here the CDR3 reads CASSPPMGSQRYEQFF. For the CDR3, the DNA is TGTGCCAGCTCACCGCCGATGGGATCCCAGCGGTATGAGCAGTTCTTC.

The chain employs TRBV6-1 and TRBJ1-5, with D uncertain. Germline CDR1 is MNHNS and CDR2 is SASEGT. The V end was cut by 7 bases, the J end by 7 bases, with 14 bases between. The length of the CDR3 is 13 residues. Here the CDR3 reads CASNGGVGQPQHF. CDR3 DNA: TGTGCCAGCAACGGCGGGGTGGGCCAGCCCCAGCATTTT.

V gene TRBV7-2 combines with J gene TRBJ2-7; 11 bases are shared with TRBD2. V lost 3 bases to trimming and J lost 0 bases; unmatched junction nucleotides: 10. The length of the CDR3 is 18 residues. CDR1 and CDR2 from the germline V gene are SGHTA and FQGNSA. CDR3 residues: CASSFPSLLAGASYEQYF. The DNA of the CDR3 is TGTGCCAGCAGCTTCCCCTCCCTACTAGCGGGAGCCTCCTACGAGCAGTACTTC.

The chain couples TRBV29-1 to TRBJ2-4, with 8 bases matching TRBD2. This CDR3 is built from 13 residues. The junction had 4 bases not matched to a gene; V was cut back by 3 bases and J by 6 bases. The germline V gene encodes CDR1 SQVTM and CDR2 ANQGSEA. CDR3 nucleotide sequence: TGCAGCGTTGACGGGGGGGCAAGAAACATTCAGTACTTC. This codes for CSVDGGARNIQYF.

The chain recombines TRBV5-1 with TRBJ1-1; 7 nucleotides align to TRBD1. V was pared by 3 bases and J by 0 bases, with 5 bases of the junction left unmatched. The germline V gene encodes CDR1 SGHRS and CDR2 YFSETQ. CDR3 size: 15 residues. The CDR3 sequence is CASSSNTGVNTEAFF. CDR3 DNA sequence: TGCGCCAGCAGCTCGAATACAGGGGTGAACACTGAAGCTTTCTTT.

This clone was detected a few times. The chain uses TRBV29-1 and TRBJ1-1; unclear D gene. V was cut by 1 base and J by 12 bases, with 9 bases left in between. This CDR3 is built from 10 residues. CDR1 is SQVTM, CDR2 ANQGSEA, per germline. The CDR3 loop reads CSVEGSGTFF. Written as DNA, the CDR3 is TGCAGCGTTGAAGGGAGTGGCACTTTCTTT.

This clone was seen once. This rearrangement joins TRBV12-5 to TRBJ2-7; D unclear. The germline V gene encodes CDR1 LGHNT and CDR2 FRNRAP. V was cut by 0 bases and J by 2 bases, with 5 bases left in between. The CDR3 runs to 13 residues. CDR3 bases: TGTGCTAGTGGTTTGGTGGGGACCTACGAGCAGTACTTC. Its protein is CASGLVGTYEQYF. The full variable domain, with the rest looked up from reference TRBV12-5 and TRBJ2-7, is DARVTQTPRHKVTEMGQEVTMRCQPILGHNTVFWYRQTMMQGLELLAYFRNRAPLDDSGMPKDRFSAEMPDATLATLKIQPSEPRDSAVYFCASGLVGTYEQYFGPGTRLTVT.

The rearrangement uses TRBV28 and TRBJ1-1, with D uncertain. Germline V gene lookup returns CDR1 MDHEN and CDR2 SYDVKM. The CDR3 loop spans 10 amino acids. V was pared by 7 bases and J by 5 bases, with 5 bases between. This CDR3 reads CASKRTEAFF. The CDR3 DNA reads as TGTGCCAGCAAGAGAACTGAAGCTTTCTTT.

The V gene is TRBV19, the J gene TRBJ2-1; 7 bases match TRBD2. Germline assignment: CDR1 LNHDA and CDR2 SQIVND (reference sequence). This CDR3 comprises 14 residues. V lost 5 bases and J lost 7; bases outside the gene matches: 8. The CDR3 DNA follows: TGTGCCAGTAGTCCCCGGGGGGTTCGGAATGAGCAGTTCTTC. Amino acid sequence: CASSPRGVRNEQFF.

The chain is built from TRBV2 and TRBJ2-2, with 8 positions matching TRBD1. The V gene's germline CDR1 is SNHLY and CDR2 FYNNEI. The CDR3 is made up of 14 amino acids. V lost 5 bases and J lost 4; bases outside the gene matches: 3. The DNA of the CDR3 is TGTGCCAGCAGTCCGGACAGGGCCACCGGGGAGCTGTTTTTT. Its protein is CASSPDRATGELFF.

Comment on this clone: Mismatch with germline at one junction end may stem from a read error. The gene calls are TRBV28 and TRBJ2-7, with TRBD1 matching over 8 bases. There are 16 residues in the CDR3. CDR1 is MDHEN, CDR2 SYDVKM, per germline. In DNA form, the CDR3 reads TGTGCCAGCAGTTTCACCCGACAGGGGACGATCTACGGGCAGTACTTC. Its translation is CASSFTRQGTIYGQYF.

The chain has TRBV19 and TRBJ2-3; 9 bases match TRBD1. V was clipped by 5 bases and J by 2 bases; unmatched bases: 14. CDR3 length equals 18 residues. The germline CDR1 and CDR2 sequences are LNHDA and SQIVND (reference sequence). CDR3 coding DNA: TGTGCCAGTAGTTCCGAACCGTCCGGGACAGGGTCCACAGATACGCAGTATTTT. It is translated as CASSSEPSGTGSTDTQYF.

Comment on this clone: The limits of the CDR3 on the DNA are not certain, so only TCRdb's listed CDR3 is given. V and J are TRBV27 and TRBJ2-7. The CDR3 spans 12 residues, counting both ends. CDR1 and CDR2 (germline): MNHEY, SMNVEV (reference sequence). CDR3: CASSSTLGEQYF.